The present T cell receptor (beta chain) was sequenced within a study of identical twins. TCRdb redid the calling of the 5' RACE reads with MiXCR, one entry per CDR3 protein. The table lists about 200,000 distinct CDR3 sequences, roughly 15% of them singletons, with 35% to 50% in the top ten. These data were also filed under a second study, of T cells expressing NK-cell markers.

The specimen was CD8+ T cells sorted from blood. The TCR sequence derives from a woman between 18 and 30 years old in good health.

CDR3 sequence: CASRSTGMDEQFF. The CDR3 coding sequence is TGTGCCAGCAGATCTACAGGGATGGATGAGCAGTTCTTC. The chain carries TRBV6-1 and TRBJ2-1; a weak D match, TRBD1 (6 bases). CDR1 and CDR2 (germline): MNHNS, SASEGT. Trimming took 6 bases from V and 8 from J, leaving 14 bases between them. The length of the CDR3 is 13 residues.